These T cell receptor beta chains were read from a single sample in a study of blood T cells in healthy people across ages. TCRdb redid the calling of the 5' RACE reads with MiXCR, one entry per CDR3 protein. Altogether approximately 1.5 million distinct CDR3 sequences are present, almost 35% being singletons, with the ten largest covering around 11%. The sample was blood. These receptor sequences come from a woman in her twenties or thirties in good health. CDR3s include the opening cysteine and the closing phenylalanine or tryptophan. A D gene is named only where the DNA matches it firmly.

>TRBJ1-1|TRBV28|NA
CASTTYMNTEAFF
>TRBJ1-5|TRBV20-1|NA
CSALGRSFLSNQPQHF
>TRBJ2-2|TRBV5-1|NA
CASSDRTNANTGELFF
>TRBJ2-1|TRBV5-1|TRBD2
CASSLRSPGLALYNEQFF
>TRBJ2-1|TRBV29-1|NA
CSVEFPNEQFF
>TRBJ2-1|TRBV6-2/TRBV6-3|TRBD2
CASKVDIAGGSYNEQFF
>TRBJ1-1|TRBV4-1|TRBD1
CASSQGRGMGGTEAFF
>TRBJ2-5|TRBV7-7|NA
CASSFGAGLETQYF
>TRBJ2-4|TRBV6-2/TRBV6-3|NA
CASSSTVGPELWEQYF
>TRBJ2-7|TRBV20-1|NA
CSPSDSYEQYF
>TRBJ1-4|TRBV7-9|TRBD1
CASSPGSRGRGTNEKLFF
>TRBJ2-3|TRBV12-3/TRBV12-4|NA
CASSTRLSSTDTQYF
>TRBJ2-1|TRBV20-1|TRBD2
CSARVRTSGDEQFF
>TRBJ1-2|TRBV6-1|TRBD1
CASSAGQGANYGYTF
>TRBJ2-7|TRBV28|NA
CASSSSGLTKVQYF
>TRBJ2-3|TRBV12-3/TRBV12-4|NA
CASSPQGRASADTQYF
>TRBJ2-1|TRBV13|NA
CASSPDSSSYNEQFF
>TRBJ2-7|TRBV27|TRBD1
CASSSSRTGGLWEQYF
>TRBJ2-1|TRBV7-7|NA
CASSLGASGHNEQFF